These T cell receptor beta chains were read from a single sample in a study of blood T cell repertoires in COVID-19. Profiling relied on immunoSEQ multiplex PCR, and the TCRdb table lists in-frame clones only, not all of them. The sample comprises some 290,000 clones, roughly 87% of which are singletons, and 2% to 2.5% rests with the top ten. Sample: peripheral blood. All receptors come from a woman aged 45 to 65 who had recovered from COVID-19. The CDR3 runs from the conserved cysteine through the conserved F or W. The order of the fields is clone size, D gene, V gene, J gene, CDR3 protein, CDR3 DNA. A D gene is named only where the DNA matches it firmly. Part of the rows lack a size; the others show once, few, many or a class for expanded clones.

>NA|NA|TRBV6-2/TRBV6-3|TRBJ2-1
CASSPPIGGFKGEQFF
TGTGCCAGCAGTCCACCAATCGGCGGGTTCAAGGGTGAGCAGTTCTTC
>NA|NA|TRBV5-1|TRBJ2-2
CASSLGGKGSGELFF
TGCGCCAGCAGCTTAGGCGGGAAGGGGTCCGGGGAGCTGTTTTTT
>NA|NA|TRBV28|TRBJ2-2
CASSPYTGELFF
TGTGCCAGCAGCCCATACACCGGGGAGCTGTTTTTT
>NA|NA|TRBV7-6|TRBJ2-7
CASSLASRRVAEQYF
TGTGCCAGCAGCTTAGCGTCTCGGCGGGTTGCCGAGCAGTACTTC
>NA|NA|TRBV11-2|TRBJ1-4
CASSSVGATNEKLFF
TGTGCCAGCAGCTCAGTCGGGGCAACTAATGAAAAACTGTTTTTT
>few|TRBD2|TRBV9|TRBJ2-5
CASSGTSGGLQETQYF
TGTGCCAGCAGCGGGACTAGCGGGGGGTTGCAAGAGACCCAGTACTTC
>NA|NA|TRBV5-4|TRBJ1-6
CASSSVGHPRGSPLHF
TGTGCCAGCAGCTCCGTGGGACACCCAAGAGGTTCACCCCTCCACTTT
>NA|TRBD1|TRBV14|TRBJ1-1
CASSRDRGNMNTEAFF
TGTGCCAGCAGTCGGGACAGGGGAAACATGAACACTGAAGCTTTCTTT
>NA|TRBD1|TRBV7-6|TRBJ1-1
CASSLGQGAFF
TGTGCCAGCAGCCTGGGACAGGGGGCTTTCTTT
>NA|NA|TRBV5-1|TRBJ1-1
CASSPLLRETEAFF
TGCGCCAGCAGCCCCCTGTTGAGGGAAACTGAAGCTTTCTTT
>NA|TRBD1|TRBV6-5|TRBJ2-1
CASSRQGQYNEQFF
TGTGCCAGCAGTCGCCAGGGACAGTACAATGAGCAGTTCTTC
>many|TRBD1|TRBV27|TRBJ2-3
CASGDRGSGDTQYF
TGTGCCAGCGGCGACAGGGGGTCGGGAGATACGCAGTATTTT
>NA|NA|TRBV27|TRBJ1-5
CASSRRVDQPQHF
TGTGCCAGCAGTCGCAGGGTAGATCAGCCCCAGCATTTT
>NA|NA|TRBV19|TRBJ1-6
CASRTRDKNSPLHF
TGTGCCAGTAGGACCCGGGACAAAAATTCACCCCTCCACTTT